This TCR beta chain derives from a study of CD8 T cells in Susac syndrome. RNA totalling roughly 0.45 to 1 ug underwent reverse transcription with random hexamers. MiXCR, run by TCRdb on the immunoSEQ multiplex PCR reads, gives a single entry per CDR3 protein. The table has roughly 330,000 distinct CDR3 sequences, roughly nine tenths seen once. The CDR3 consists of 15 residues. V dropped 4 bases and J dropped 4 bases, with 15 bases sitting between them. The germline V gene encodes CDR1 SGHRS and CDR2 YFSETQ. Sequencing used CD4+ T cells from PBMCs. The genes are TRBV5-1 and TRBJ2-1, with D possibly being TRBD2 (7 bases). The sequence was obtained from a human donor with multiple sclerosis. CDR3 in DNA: TGCGCCAGCAGCCCAGGGGCGGGAGTGTACAATGAGCAGTTCTTC. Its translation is CASSPGAGVYNEQFF. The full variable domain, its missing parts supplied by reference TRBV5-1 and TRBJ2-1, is KAGVTQTPRYLIKTRGQQVTLSCSPISGHRSVSWYQQTPGQGLQFLFEYFSETQRNKGNFPGRFSGRQFSNSRSEMNVSTLELGDSALYLCASSPGAGVYNEQFFGPGTRLTVL.